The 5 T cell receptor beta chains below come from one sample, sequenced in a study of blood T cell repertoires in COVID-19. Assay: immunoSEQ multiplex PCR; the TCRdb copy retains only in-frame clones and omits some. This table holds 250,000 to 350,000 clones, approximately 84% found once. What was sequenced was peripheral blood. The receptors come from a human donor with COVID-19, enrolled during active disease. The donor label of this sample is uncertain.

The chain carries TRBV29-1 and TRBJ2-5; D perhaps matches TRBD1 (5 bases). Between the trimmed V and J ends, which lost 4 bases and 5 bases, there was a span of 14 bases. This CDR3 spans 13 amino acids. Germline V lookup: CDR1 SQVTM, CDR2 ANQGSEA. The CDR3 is CSVVPAGRETQYF. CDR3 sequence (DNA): TGCAGCGTTGTCCCGGCAGGGCGCGAGACCCAGTACTTC.

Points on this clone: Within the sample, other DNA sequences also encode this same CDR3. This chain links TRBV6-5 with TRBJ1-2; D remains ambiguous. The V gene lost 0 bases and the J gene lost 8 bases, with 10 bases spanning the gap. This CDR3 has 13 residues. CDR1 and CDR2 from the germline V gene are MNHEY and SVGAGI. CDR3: CASSYSTGGGYTF. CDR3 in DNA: TGTGCCAGCAGTTACTCGACGGGCGGGGGCTACACCTTC.

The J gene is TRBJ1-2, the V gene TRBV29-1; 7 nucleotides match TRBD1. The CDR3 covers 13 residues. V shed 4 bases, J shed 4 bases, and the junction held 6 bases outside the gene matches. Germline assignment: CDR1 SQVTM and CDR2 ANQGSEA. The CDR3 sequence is CSVVGAGGYGYTF. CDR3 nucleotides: TGCAGCGTTGTGGGGGCAGGGGGCTATGGCTACACCTTC.

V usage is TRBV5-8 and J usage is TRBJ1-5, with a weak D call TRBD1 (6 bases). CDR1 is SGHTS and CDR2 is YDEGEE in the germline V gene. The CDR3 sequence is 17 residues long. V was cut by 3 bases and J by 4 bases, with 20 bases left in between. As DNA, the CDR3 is TGTGCCAGCAGCTGGCGGCGGGGGGGCAATGGGAATCAGCCCCAGCATTTT. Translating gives CASSWRRGGNGNQPQHF.

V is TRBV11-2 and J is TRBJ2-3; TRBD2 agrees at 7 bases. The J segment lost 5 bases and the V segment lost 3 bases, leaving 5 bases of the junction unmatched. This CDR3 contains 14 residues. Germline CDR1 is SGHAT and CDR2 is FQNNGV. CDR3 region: CASSLAGVGDTQYF. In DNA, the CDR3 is TGTGCCAGCAGCTTGGCGGGAGTGGGAGATACGCAGTATTTT.